The 5 T cell receptor beta chains given below trace back to one sample, sequenced in a study of graft-versus-host responses after intestinal transplantation. Assay used: immunoSEQ multiplex PCR; TCRdb lists only in-frame clones, some missing. This sample yields roughly 30,000 clones, of which roughly 80% are seen a single time; around 20% belongs to the top ten. These receptors have no identified antigens. The sequencing used unstimulated CD8+ T cells sorted from spleen or lymph node cells, collected before intestinal transplant. These receptors were collected from a human donor who received an intestinal transplant.

The V gene is TRBV29-1, the J gene TRBJ2-7, with TRBD2 matching over 9 bases. From germline, CDR1 is SQVTM and CDR2 ANQGSEA. V was clipped by 3 bases and J by 1 base; unmatched bases: 13. The CDR3 extends over 17 amino acids. In DNA, the CDR3 is TGCAGCGTTGAGGGAGGGTTAGCGGGAGAAAGGTCCTACGAGCAGTACTTC. The encoded protein is CSVEGGLAGERSYEQYF.

This rearrangement joins TRBV6-5 to TRBJ2-2, with D possibly TRBD1 on 6 matching bases. V was pared by 7 bases and J by 5 bases, with 11 bases between. This CDR3 spans 13 amino acids. Germline V gene sequence: CDR1 MNHEY, CDR2 SVGAGI. CDR3 region: CASKGVKTGELFF. Written as DNA, the CDR3 is TGTGCCAGCAAGGGGGTAAAAACCGGGGAGCTGTTTTTT.

This sequence joins TRBV6-5 and TRBJ2-7; D is possibly TRBD1 (6 bases). V lost 6 bases to trimming and J lost 5 bases, with 14 bases between them. Germline lookup yields CDR1 MNHEY and CDR2 SVGAGI. The CDR3 loop spans 13 amino acids. CDR3 sequence (DNA): TGTGCCAGCAGAGGCAGGGGATGGAACGAGCAGTACTTC. Its translation: CASRGRGWNEQYF.

There are a few counts of this clone. V is TRBV4-2 and J is TRBJ2-7; TRBD2 matches at 10 bases. CDR1 is LGHNA and CDR2 is YNFKEQ in the germline V gene. Trimming cost V 6 bases and J 3 bases; bases outside gene matches: 8. This CDR3 is built from 15 residues. The CDR3 is CASSEPGLAVYEQYF. The DNA of the CDR3 is TGTGCCAGCAGTGAACCTGGACTAGCGGTCTACGAGCAGTACTTC.

V is TRBV19 and J is TRBJ2-3, with TRBD1 matching 8 bases. The CDR3 length is 15 residues. V lost 4 bases to trimming and J lost 2 bases; unmatched junction nucleotides: 5. CDR1 is LNHDA, CDR2 SQIVND, per germline (reference sequence). CDR3 sequence: CASSTLGQDTDTQYF. CDR3 nucleotides: TGTGCCAGTAGTACTCTGGGACAGGACACAGATACGCAGTATTTT. Supplemented by reference TRBV19 and TRBJ2-3, the full variable domain reads DGGITQSPKYLFRKEGQNVTLSCEQNLNHDAMYWYRQDPGQGLRLIYYSQIVNDFQKGDIAEGYSVSREKKESFPLTVTSAQKNPTAFYLCASSTLGQDTDTQYFGPGTRLTVL.